What follows are 27 T cell receptor beta chains derived from one specimen sequenced in a study of T-cell memory formation after mild COVID-19. TCRdb itself ran the 5' RACE reads through MiXCR, one entry per CDR3 protein. The data hold around 320,000 distinct CDR3 sequences, with around 27% observed a single time. Input material: PBMCs or a T cell subset sorted from them (not recorded which). Receptors originate from an adult woman who had mild COVID-19 (a few samples of this study predate the infection). Cell type and time point are not known.

V and J are TRBV27 and TRBJ2-7; 13 bases map to TRBD2. In germline, CDR1 is MNHEY, CDR2 SMNVEV (reference sequence). This CDR3 has 16 residues. Trimming removed 0 bases from V and 9 bases from J; junction bases left unmatched: 8. DNA of the CDR3: TGTGCCAGCAGTTTATCTGGACTAGCGGGAGTAGTGGGGCAGTACTTC. This sequence encodes CASSLSGLAGVVGQYF.

This clonotype was seen a few times. The rearrangement uses TRBV15 and TRBJ1-4; D gene unclear. CDR1 LNHNV and CDR2 YYDKDF come from the germline V gene (reference sequence). The CDR3 has 15 residues. The V end was cut by 3 bases, the J end by 3 bases, with 11 bases between. CDR3 amino acids: CATSSKGEPNEKLFF. In nucleotides, the CDR3 is TGTGCCACCAGCAGTAAGGGAGAGCCTAATGAAAAACTGTTTTTT.

In this sample, this clonotype turned up a few times. The chain links TRBV4-3 to TRBJ2-7; D possibly matches TRBD1 or TRBD2 (6 bases each). This CDR3 comprises 17 residues. Deletions cut 0 bases from V and 0 bases from J, with 15 bases between. Germline values: CDR1 LGHNA, CDR2 YSLEER. CDR3 DNA: TGCGCCAGCAGCCAAGAGAGCAGAGGGGGGAGCTCCTACGAGCAGTACTTC. It encodes CASSQESRGGSSYEQYF.

DNA of the CDR3: TGCAGCGGGGAGACAGATACGCAGTATTTT. It translates to CSGETDTQYF. J is TRBJ2-3 and V is TRBV29-1; a weak D match, TRBD2 (5 bases). There are 10 residues in the CDR3. V lost 7 bases, J lost 3 bases, and 5 bases lay in between. Germline V gene data show CDR1 as SQVTM and CDR2 as ANQGSEA.

V gene TRBV9 combines with J gene TRBJ2-4; the match to TRBD1 covers 10 bases. The CDR3 is 18 amino acids. The ends lost 4 bases at V and 0 bases at J; junction bases unmatched: 10. Germline-derived CDR1 and CDR2 are SGDLS and YYNGEE. The CDR3 loop reads CASSPTGTGAGAKNIQYF. CDR3 DNA: TGTGCCAGCAGCCCAACCGGGACAGGGGCGGGAGCCAAAAACATTCAGTACTTC.

The chain uses TRBV20-1 and TRBJ1-2; no clear D gene. Per germline, CDR1 DFQATT and CDR2 SNEGSKA (reference sequence). This CDR3 comprises 14 residues. The ends were cut back, 0 bases at V and 3 bases at J, with 11 bases in the middle. Here the CDR3 DNA reads TGCAGTGCTAGAGAAGGAGCCGGCTACTATGGCTACACCTTC. It translates to CSAREGAGYYGYTF.

This rearrangement joins TRBV12-3 or TRBV12-4 to TRBJ2-1, with no clear D. The CDR3 runs 15 residues. V lost 1 base, J lost 2 bases, and 9 bases lay in between. The CDR3 DNA reads as TGTGCCAGCAGTTTAGGGCCGCCGGCCTACAATGAGCAGTTCTTC. Its translation is CASSLGPPAYNEQFF.

This clonotype was detected only a few times. V gene TRBV30 combines with J gene TRBJ2-3; D ambiguous. CDR3 length equals 14 residues. The germline V gene has CDR1 GTSNPN and CDR2 SVGIG (reference sequence). Trimming shortened V by 3 bases and J by 7 bases, and 17 bases separated the two germline ends. CDR3 sequence reads: CAWRGLLGRHTQYF. For the CDR3, the DNA is TGTGCCTGGAGGGGCCTACTCGGGCGGCATACGCAGTATTTT.

Only a few counts were recorded for this clonotype. The gene calls are TRBV5-1 and TRBJ2-1; D not certain. CDR1 is SGHRS and CDR2 is YFSETQ in the germline V gene. There are 13 residues in the CDR3. Trimming took off 4 bases at V and 9 bases at J, with 14 bases between the two ends. CDR3 sequence (DNA): TGCGCCAGCAGCGTGACCTACGGCGGTGAGCAGTTCTTC. Translation gives CASSVTYGGEQFF. Full variable domain (missing parts from reference TRBV5-1 and TRBJ2-1): KAGVTQTPRYLIKTRGQQVTLSCSPISGHRSVSWYQQTPGQGLQFLFEYFSETQRNKGNFPGRFSGRQFSNSRSEMNVSTLELGDSALYLCASSVTYGGEQFFGPGTRLTVL.

This clonotype was seen more than once but under ten times. This chain links TRBV5-1 with TRBJ2-3; TRBD1 matches at 9 bases. V was clipped by 5 bases and J by 6 bases; unmatched bases: 7. The germline gives CDR1 SGHRS, CDR2 YFSETQ. The CDR3 has 14 residues. CDR3 protein: CASRETGGYDTQYF. In DNA, the CDR3 is TGCGCCAGCAGAGAGACAGGGGGATATGATACGCAGTATTTT.

This clonotype has only a few counts. This chain uses TRBV20-1 with TRBJ2-3; 9 nucleotides agree with TRBD2. The CDR3 consists of 13 residues. The V segment lost 6 bases and the J segment 5 bases; nucleotides outside the gene matches: 6. Germline V gene lookup returns CDR1 DFQATT and CDR2 SNEGSKA (reference sequence). CDR3 in DNA: TGCAGTGCCCTTAGCGGGAGAAAAGATACGCAGTATTTT. Protein: CSALSGRKDTQYF.

The chain uses TRBV4-2 and TRBJ2-6; the D is unclear. This CDR3 region has 17 residues. Germline loops: CDR1 LGHNA, CDR2 YNFKEQ. The V and J ends lost 6 bases and 0 bases respectively, with 15 bases between them. CDR3 coding DNA: TGTGCCAGCAGGAGTAGTAGCCCTTTCTCTGGGGCCAACGTCCTGACTTTC. Translating it yields CASRSSSPFSGANVLTF.

CDR3 nucleotides: TGCAGCGTTGAACTCCCTCGAGAGACCCAGTACTTC. Translated, it gives CSVELPRETQYF. V gene TRBV29-1 combines with J gene TRBJ2-5; D gene ambiguous. Between the trimmed V and J ends, which lost 2 bases and 4 bases, there was a span of 8 bases. The CDR3 is 12 residues long. Germline V gene data show CDR1 as SQVTM and CDR2 as ANQGSEA. Full variable domain (remainder filled in from reference TRBV29-1 and TRBJ2-5): SAVISQKPSRDICQRGTSLTIQCQVDSQVTMMFWYRQQPGQSLTLIATANQGSEATYESGFVIDKFPISRPNLTFSTLTVSNMSPEDSSIYLCSVELPRETQYFGPGTRLLVL.

The chain links TRBV3-1 to TRBJ1-2; unclear D gene. This CDR3 is built from 15 residues. V gave up 1 base and J gave up 6 bases, with 15 bases separating them. CDR1 is LGHDT, CDR2 YNNKEL, per germline (reference sequence). CDR3 amino acids: CASSQGSKGWDGYTF. The CDR3, as DNA: TGTGCCAGCAGCCAAGGGTCGAAGGGTTGGGATGGCTACACCTTC.

The V and J genes are TRBV3-1 and TRBJ2-5, with a weak D call TRBD1 (5 bases). Germline CDR1 reads LGHDT; CDR2 reads YNNKEL (reference sequence). The CDR3 length is 15 residues. V shed 7 bases and J shed 2 bases, with 17 bases lying between them. Here the CDR3 DNA reads TGTGCCAGCATCTCGAATGGGGCGGCACAAGAGACCCAGTACTTC. Its translation is CASISNGAAQETQYF.

This clonotype was observed a handful of times. The chain is built from TRBV6-5 and TRBJ1-1, with a weak D call TRBD1 (5 bases). Per the germline V gene, CDR1 is MNHEY and CDR2 is SVGAGI. V lost 5 bases, J lost 1 base, and 14 bases lay in between. This CDR3 has 15 amino acids. As DNA, the CDR3 is TGTGCCAGCAGTCTCAGGGCAGGGAAGAACACTGAAGCTTTCTTT. Translation gives CASSLRAGKNTEAFF.

This clonotype was picked up one time. This sequence joins TRBV25-1 and TRBJ1-5; D gene unclear. This CDR3 spans 12 amino acids. V gave up 0 bases and J gave up 6 bases, with 3 bases separating them. Germline-derived CDR1 and CDR2 are MGHDK and SYGVNS. CDR3 DNA sequence: TGTGCCAGCAGTGAATATGGTCAGCCCCAGCATTTT. It specifies CASSEYGQPQHF.

As DNA, the CDR3 is TGTGCCAGCAGCATCCGACAGGGGAATGAGCAGTTCTTC. Translated, it gives CASSIRQGNEQFF. This chain uses TRBV5-5 with TRBJ2-1; TRBD1 matches at 8 bases. From germline, CDR1 is SGHKS and CDR2 YYEKEE (reference sequence). This CDR3 is 13 amino acids long. V lost 4 bases, J lost 7 bases, and 4 bases stayed unmatched.

J is TRBJ2-7 and V is TRBV7-2, with D possibly matching TRBD1 (5 bases). This CDR3 is 15 amino acids long. CDR1 and CDR2 (germline): SGHTA, FQGNSA. Trimming stripped 2 bases from V and 3 bases from J, with 14 bases between. This CDR3 reads CASSLTSDTYYEQYF. CDR3 DNA: TGTGCCAGCAGCTTAACCTCGGACACCTACTACGAGCAGTACTTC.

The chain is built from TRBV24-1 and TRBJ2-1, with D possibly called TRBD1 or TRBD2 (5 bases each). Germline V lookup: CDR1 KGHDR, CDR2 SFDVKD. Trimming stripped 3 bases from V and 12 bases from J, with 17 bases between. This CDR3 has 14 residues. CDR3 bases: TGTGCCACCAGTGATCCGGGACGATCAGAAGTGCAGTTCTTC. Its translation is CATSDPGRSEVQFF.

The CDR3 region has the DNA TGTGCCAGCAGCTCGGGACTAGCGGGGTTCCGGGAGCTGTTTTTT. Translating it yields CASSSGLAGFRELFF. This rearrangement joins TRBV5-6 to TRBJ2-2; TRBD2 agrees at 13 bases. The ends lost 3 bases at V and 9 bases at J; junction bases unmatched: 5. The CDR3 runs to 15 residues. Per germline, CDR1 SGHDT and CDR2 YYEEEE.

This clonotype turned up a few times. J is TRBJ2-1 and V is TRBV7-8, with TRBD2 as a possible D gene (6 bases). Trimming stripped 5 bases from V and 10 bases from J, with 18 bases between. CDR3 length equals 14 residues. Germline CDR1 SGHVS, CDR2 FQNEAQ. In DNA, the CDR3 is TGTGCCAGCAGCCCTCATTCGGGCCTAGCGGAGCAGTTCTTC. It translates to CASSPHSGLAEQFF.

The rearrangement links TRBV11-2 to TRBJ2-2; D possibly uses TRBD1 or TRBD2 (5 bases each). This CDR3 has 15 amino acids. V lost 1 base and J lost 4, with 10 bases in between. From germline, CDR1 is SGHAT and CDR2 FQNNGV. The CDR3 loop reads CASSLGWGPTGELFF. The CDR3 coding sequence is TGTGCCAGCAGCTTAGGGTGGGGACCCACCGGGGAGCTGTTTTTT.

The chain employs TRBV15 and TRBJ2-2; D possibly corresponds to TRBD1 (6 bases). Germline V lookup: CDR1 LNHNV, CDR2 YYDKDF (reference sequence). V was shortened by 1 base and J by 0 bases, with 6 bases between the two germline ends. CDR3 length: 15 amino acids. The CDR3 DNA reads TGTGCCACCAGCAGAGCAGGGGCGAACACCGGGGAGCTGTTTTTT. This codes for CATSRAGANTGELFF.

The J gene is TRBJ2-3, the V gene TRBV7-9, with a weak D call TRBD1 (6 bases). Germline V gene sequence: CDR1 SEHNR, CDR2 FQNEAQ (reference sequence). This CDR3 has 16 residues. The germline V and J ends were trimmed by 8 bases and 2 bases, with 20 bases remaining between them. In nucleotides, the CDR3 is TGTGCCAGCCCCGAGGGGGATCTGTCCTACACAGATACGCAGTATTTT. Encoded protein: CASPEGDLSYTDTQYF. Full variable domain (outside the CDR3, taken from reference TRBV7-9 and TRBJ2-3): DTGVSQNPRHKITKRGQNVTFRCDPISEHNRLYWYRQTLGQGPEFLTYFQNEAQLEKSRLLSDRFSAERPKGSFSTLEIQRTEQGDSAMYLCASPEGDLSYTDTQYFGPGTRLTVL.

The genes are TRBV2 and TRBJ2-1; a possible D gene is TRBD2 (6 bases). Germline assignment: CDR1 SNHLY and CDR2 FYNNEI. The ends were cut back, 6 bases at V and 5 bases at J, with 20 bases in the middle. The CDR3 runs to 16 residues. The chain's CDR3 is CASSGDRESFHNEQFF. DNA of the CDR3: TGTGCCAGCAGCGGGGATCGGGAGAGTTTCCACAATGAGCAGTTCTTC.

The V gene is TRBV7-3, the J gene TRBJ2-1; D tentatively reads TRBD1 or TRBD2 (5 bases each). The V gene's germline CDR1 is SGHTA and CDR2 FQGTGA. This CDR3 region has 15 residues. The V end was cut by 1 base, the J end by 10 bases, with 17 bases between. The CDR3 sequence: CASSLKSGRVHEQFF. CDR3 DNA: TGTGCCAGCAGCTTAAAATCAGGGCGGGTTCACGAGCAGTTCTTC.